What follows are 10 T cell receptor beta chains derived from one specimen sequenced in a study of T cells in Graves' hyperthyroidism and ophthalmopathy (dated by TCRdb to 2018 to 2020). Library preparation used multiplex PCR. Sequencing took place on an Illumina HiSeq 2000. Amplification of TCR beta CDR3 regions was carried out from RNA transcripts. The TCR CDR3 was subjected to a first round of RT-PCR using the HTBI primer set and the Qiagen OneStep RT-PCR kit. Clones were called with MiXCR by TCRdb after fastp trimmed the public reads at Q25, and only in-frame beta chains were retained. Under each unique CDR3 protein, matching rows form one entry showing the most common genes and DNA. Counted in this sample were about 590,000 distinct CDR3 sequences; 15% to 17% of them appeared once. Jointly, the top ten make up approximately 7% of the sample. The specimen sequenced was blood. These receptors came from a woman aged 30 to 39 with Graves' hyperthyroidism.

This clonotype occurred many times. The chain recombines TRBV2 with TRBJ2-1; D may match TRBD1 or TRBD2 (5 bases each). Germline lookup yields CDR1 SNHLY and CDR2 FYNNEI. The ends were cut back, 7 bases at V and 1 base at J, with 14 bases in the middle. This CDR3 has 15 residues. CDR3 loop: CASTRDPGSYNEQFF. Written as DNA, the CDR3 is TGTGCCAGCACAAGGGACCCGGGATCCTACAATGAGCAGTTCTTC.

This clonotype was observed at least ten times. CDR3 in DNA: TGTGCCAGCAGAATACAGGGGGCATACAATGAGCAGTTCTTC. Its translation: CASRIQGAYNEQFF. The chain has TRBV7-2 and TRBJ2-1; 9 positions agree with TRBD1. The germline gives CDR1 SGHTA, CDR2 FQGNSA. Germline trimming cut 6 bases from V and 4 bases from J; bases unmatched to any gene: 4. The CDR3 runs to 14 residues.

The table lists this clonotype with a few counts. The chain has TRBV18 and TRBJ2-7, with 7 positions matching TRBD2. The CDR3 spans 16 residues. The ends lost 0 bases at V and 6 bases at J; junction bases unmatched: 11. The germline V gene encodes CDR1 KGHSH and CDR2 LQKENI. The CDR3 sequence: CASSPPARTSTAEQYF. The DNA of the CDR3 is TGTGCCAGCTCACCACCGGCACGGACTAGTACAGCCGAGCAGTACTTC. Complete variable domain (other parts from reference TRBV18 and TRBJ2-7): NAGVMQNPRHLVRRRGQEARLRCSPMKGHSHVYWYRQLPEEGLKFMVYLQKENIIDESGMPKERFSAEFPKEGPSILRIQQVVRGDSAAYFCASSPPARTSTAEQYFGPGTRLTVT.

In its sample, this clonotype was seen a few times. This sequence joins TRBV4-1 and TRBJ2-7; the D gene is possibly TRBD2 (6 bases). The CDR3 has 14 residues. Germline CDR1 MGHRA, CDR2 YSYEKL. V lost 1 base and J lost 3, with 10 bases in between. In DNA form, the CDR3 reads TGCGCCAGCAGCCAAGTTGGGACTGGCTACGAGCAGTACTTC. Protein sequence: CASSQVGTGYEQYF.

J is TRBJ1-3 and V is TRBV7-9, with D tentatively TRBD1 (6 bases). Trimming took 0 bases from V and 0 from J, leaving 9 bases between them. Germline assignment: CDR1 SEHNR and CDR2 FQNEAQ (reference sequence). CDR3 size: 16 residues. The CDR3 loop is CASSLARTVSGNTIYF. In DNA form, the CDR3 reads TGTGCCAGCAGCTTAGCGCGGACAGTCTCTGGAAACACCATATATTTT.

As for this clonotype: A read error may produce the germline difference seen at one junction end. This chain links TRBV7-7 with TRBJ2-1; the D is unclear. The V gene's germline CDR1 is SSHAT and CDR2 FNYEAQ (reference sequence). The CDR3 length is 13 residues. The CDR3 is CASSSYASNEQFF. The DNA for the CDR3 is TGTGCTAGCAGCTCATACGCTAGTAATGAGCAGTTCTTC.

This clonotype was picked up a small number of times. The V gene is TRBV19, the J gene TRBJ2-7, with 8 bases that match TRBD1. CDR3 length: 15 residues. V shed 3 bases and J 2 bases; nucleotides not matched to a gene: 6. Germline CDR1 is LNHDA and CDR2 is SQIVND (reference sequence). CDR3 residues: CASSIGPGQAYEQYF. The CDR3 coding sequence is TGTGCCAGTAGTATTGGTCCGGGACAGGCCTACGAGCAGTACTTC.

The V call is TRBV4-1, the J call TRBJ2-7; D uncertain. Germline V CDR1 and CDR2: MGHRA, YSYEKL. CDR3 length equals 15 residues. V lost 1 base and J 7 bases, leaving 17 bases between the germline ends. The CDR3 reads CASSQAKTRPLEQYF. DNA of the CDR3: TGCGCCAGCAGCCAAGCCAAGACCCGTCCGCTGGAGCAGTACTTC.

The V gene is TRBV27, the J gene TRBJ2-5, with no clear D. CDR3 length: 13 residues. V was cut by 5 bases and J by 2 bases, with 9 bases left in between. CDR1 is MNHEY, CDR2 SMNVEV, per germline (reference sequence). For the CDR3, the DNA is TGTGCCAGCAGTACTTTGGGGCAAGAGACCCAGTACTTC. It is translated as CASSTLGQETQYF.

The chain uses TRBV7-2 and TRBJ2-2, with D unclear. V was clipped by 5 bases and J by 5 bases, with 12 bases between them. The V gene's germline CDR1 is SGHTA and CDR2 FQGNSA. The length of the CDR3 is 14 residues. The CDR3 here is CASSPRGVTGELFF. CDR3 coding DNA: TGTGCCAGCAGCCCCCGTGGAGTGACCGGGGAGCTGTTTTTT.